This T cell receptor beta chain originates from a study of T cells in Graves' hyperthyroidism and ophthalmopathy. Study-level background: At initial diagnosis, before any treatment had begun, peripheral blood was obtained.

With V trimmed by 0 bases and J by 8 bases, 11 bases remained unmatched. The length of the CDR3 is 15 residues. Germline V CDR1 and CDR2: GTSNPN, SVGIG (reference sequence). There are a few counts of this clonotype. Its antigen is undetermined. Orbital computed tomography, thyroid ultrasound, serum thyroxine and TRAb, and clinical symptoms together informed the diagnoses. TCR beta CDR3 region amplification was performed from RNA transcripts. RT-PCR in the first round (using the HTBI primer set) targeted the TCR CDR3. TCRdb reprocessed the multiplex PCR reads with MiXCR, giving one entry per CDR3 protein. The sample lists 470,000 or so distinct CDR3 sequences, under 25% occurring once. Study-level points and caveats: The model made its ophthalmopathy prediction, and onset followed a median around 6.9 months later. A model built on 13 V-J features separated ophthalmopathy from stable hyperthyroidism.

Sequencing was carried out using blood. The chain links TRBV30 to TRBJ1-2, with 8 bases identical to TRBD1. The TCR sequence derives from a man aged 18 to 35 with Graves' hyperthyroidism. This chain's CDR3 is CAWSVLGQGGRGYTF. The CDR3 nucleotides read TGTGCCTGGAGTGTACTCGGACAGGGAGGAAGAGGCTACACCTTC.